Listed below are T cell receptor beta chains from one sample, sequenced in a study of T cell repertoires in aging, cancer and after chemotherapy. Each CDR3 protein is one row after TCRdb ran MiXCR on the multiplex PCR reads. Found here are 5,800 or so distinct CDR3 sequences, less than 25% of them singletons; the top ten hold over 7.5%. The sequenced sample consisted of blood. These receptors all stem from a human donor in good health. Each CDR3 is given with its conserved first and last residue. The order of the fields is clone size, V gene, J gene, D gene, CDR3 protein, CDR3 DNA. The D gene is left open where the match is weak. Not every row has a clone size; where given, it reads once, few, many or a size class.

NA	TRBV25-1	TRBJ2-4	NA	CASSSFGPKDKNIQYF	TGTGCCAGCAGCTCTTTTGGGCCCAAGGACAAAAACATTCAGTACTTC
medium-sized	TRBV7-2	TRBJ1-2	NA	CASSLATARQRYGYTF	TGTGCCAGCAGCTTAGCTACAGCCCGCCAGAGGTATGGCTACACCTTC
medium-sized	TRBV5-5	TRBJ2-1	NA	CASSPLWGVDEQFF	TGTGCCAGCAGCCCCCTTTGGGGGGTGGACGAGCAGTTCTTC
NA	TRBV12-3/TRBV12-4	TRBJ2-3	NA	CASSPSSIRAQYF	TGTGCCAGCAGTCCGTCCTCTATTCGGGCGCAGTATTTT
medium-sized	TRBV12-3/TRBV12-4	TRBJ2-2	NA	CASSLRMGELFF	TGTGCCAGCAGTTTAAGGATGGGGGAGCTGTTTTTT
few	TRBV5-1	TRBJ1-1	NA	CASSYKQGLNTEAFF	TGCGCCAGCAGCTATAAGCAGGGCCTAAACACTGAAGCTTTCTTT
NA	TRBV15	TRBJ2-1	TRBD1	CATSGRQGESNEQFF	TGTGCCACCAGCGGACGACAGGGGGAATCCAATGAGCAGTTCTTC
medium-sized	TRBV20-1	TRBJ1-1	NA	CSARVRGLNTEAFF	TGCAGTGCTAGAGTCCGGGGTCTGAACACTGAAGCTTTCTTT
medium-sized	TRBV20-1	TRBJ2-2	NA	CSASDRPNTGELFF	TGCAGTGCTTCCGATCGCCCGAACACCGGGGAGCTGTTTTTT
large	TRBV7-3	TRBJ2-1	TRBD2	CASSVQRDYQQFF	TGTGCCAGCAGCGTCCAACGGGACTACCAACAGTTCTTC
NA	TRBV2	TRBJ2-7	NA	CASSDSAQLAYEQYF	TGTGCCAGCAGTGACTCGGCGCAACTGGCCTACGAGCAGTACTTC
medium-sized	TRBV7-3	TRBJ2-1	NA	CASSTISRSYNEQFF	TGTGCCAGCAGCACTATTTCTCGGTCCTACAATGAGCAGTTCTTC
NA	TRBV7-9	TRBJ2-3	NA	CASSSTSASTDTQYF	TGTGCCAGCAGCTCGACTAGTGCTAGCACAGATACGCAGTATTTT
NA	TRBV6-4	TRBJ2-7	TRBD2	CASSDLSGGYNEQYF	TGTGCCAGCAGTGACCTCAGCGGGGGGTACAATGAGCAGTACTTC
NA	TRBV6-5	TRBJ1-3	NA	CSIISGNGKTIYF	TGTTCAATCATCAGTGGTAATGGAAAAACAATATATTTT
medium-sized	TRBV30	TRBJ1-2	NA	CAWTARVYGYTF	TGTGCCTGGACGGCACGGGTCTATGGCTACACCTTC
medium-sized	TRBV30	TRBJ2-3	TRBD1	CAWSRDRAADTQYF	TGTGCCTGGAGCCGAGACAGGGCGGCAGATACGCAGTATTTT
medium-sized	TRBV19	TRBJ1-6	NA	CASSMGGLAPQWPLHF	TGTGCCAGTAGTATGGGAGGGCTGGCTCCCCAGTGGCCCCTCCACTTT
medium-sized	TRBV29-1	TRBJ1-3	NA	CSVRGVENTIYF	TGCAGCGTTCGAGGGGTCGAAAACACCATATATTTT
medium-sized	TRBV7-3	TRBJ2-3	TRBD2	CASSLLAGTDTQYF	TGTGCCAGCAGCCTACTAGCGGGCACAGATACGCAGTATTTT
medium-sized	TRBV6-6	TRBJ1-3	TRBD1	CASSFPGQGLVNTIYF	TGTGCCAGCAGTTTCCCGGGACAGGGGCTTGTAAACACCATATATTTT
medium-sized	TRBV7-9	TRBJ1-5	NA	CASSLADQPQHF	TGTGCCAGCAGCTTAGCGGATCAGCCCCAGCATTTT
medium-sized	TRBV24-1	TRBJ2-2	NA	CATSDLTYANTGELFF	TGTGCCACCAGTGATTTGACGTACGCGAACACCGGGGAGCTGTTTTTT
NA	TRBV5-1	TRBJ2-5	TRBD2	CASSPRVAGGQETQYF	TGCGCCAGCAGCCCGCGGGTAGCGGGTGGGCAAGAGACCCAGTACTTC
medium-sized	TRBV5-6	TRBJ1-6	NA	CASSTPGRRSSYNSPLHF	TGTGCCAGCAGCACTCCGGGACGTCGGAGCTCCTATAATTCACCCCTCCACTTT
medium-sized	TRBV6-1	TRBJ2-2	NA	CASSEVNPNTGELFF	TGTGCCAGCAGTGAAGTTAATCCGAACACCGGGGAGCTGTTTTTT
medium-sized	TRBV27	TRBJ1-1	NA	CASSPSGGMSFNTEAFF	TGTGCCAGCAGTCCATCGGGAGGGATGTCTTTCAACACTGAAGCTTTCTTT
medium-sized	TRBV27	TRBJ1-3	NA	CASSLQGLGSGNTIYF	TGTGCCAGCAGTTTACAGGGGCTTGGGTCTGGAAACACCATATATTTT
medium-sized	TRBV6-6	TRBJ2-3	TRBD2	CASRTSGRPDTQYF	TGTGCCAGCAGAACTAGCGGGAGGCCAGATACGCAGTATTTT
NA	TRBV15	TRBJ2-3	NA	CATSRDRQSGRGIQDTQYF	TGTGCCACCAGCAGAGATCGACAATCAGGGCGGGGAATTCAGGATACGCAGTATTTT
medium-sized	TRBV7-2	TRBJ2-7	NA	CASSLNYEQYF	TGTGCCAGCAGCTTGAACTACGAGCAGTACTTC
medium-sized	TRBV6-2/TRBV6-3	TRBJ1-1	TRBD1	CASSTRDRTTEAFF	TGTGCCAGCAGTACCCGGGACAGGACCACTGAAGCTTTCTTT
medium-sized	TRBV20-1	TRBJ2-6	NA	CSAPSGISGANVLTF	TGCAGTGCTCCTTCAGGGATATCTGGGGCCAACGTCCTGACTTTC
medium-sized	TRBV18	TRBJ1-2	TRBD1	CASSPGDRLIGYTF	TGTGCCAGCTCACCAGGGGACAGGTTGATTGGCTACACCTTC
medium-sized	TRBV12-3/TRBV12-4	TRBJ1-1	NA	CASSQTGGRTEAFF	TGTGCCAGCAGCCAAACAGGCGGTCGGACTGAAGCTTTCTTT
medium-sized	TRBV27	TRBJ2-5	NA	CASRRAETQYF	TGTGCCAGCCGAAGGGCAGAGACCCAGTACTTC
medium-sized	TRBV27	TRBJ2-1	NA	CASRYTGFSLNEQFF	TGTGCCAGCAGATACACGGGATTTAGTCTCAATGAGCAGTTCTTC
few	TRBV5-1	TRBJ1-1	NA	CASSLGGNTEAFF	TGCGCCAGCAGCTTGGGGGGGAACACTGAAGCTTTCTTT
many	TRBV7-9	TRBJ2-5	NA	CASSLKDRTGETQYF	TGTGCCAGCAGCTTAAAGGATCGCACGGGGGAGACCCAGTACTTC
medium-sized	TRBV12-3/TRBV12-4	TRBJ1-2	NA	CASKTDRNGYTF	TGTGCCAGCAAGACGGACAGAAATGGCTACACCTTC
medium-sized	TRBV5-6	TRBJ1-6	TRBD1	CASSPRDRGLNSPLHF	TGTGCCAGCAGCCCCCGGGACAGGGGGCTTAATTCACCCCTCCACTTT
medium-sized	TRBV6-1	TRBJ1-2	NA	CASTSPIGGYTF	TGTGCCAGCACCTCCCCGATTGGCGGCTACACCTTC
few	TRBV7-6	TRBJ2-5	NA	CASSFRQGETQYF	TGTGCCAGCAGCTTTAGGCAAGGGGAGACCCAGTACTTC
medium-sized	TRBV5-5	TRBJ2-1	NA	CASSLVMLFVGSSYNEQFF	TGTGCCAGCAGCTTGGTGATGTTGTTCGTGGGGAGCTCCTACAATGAGCAGTTCTTC
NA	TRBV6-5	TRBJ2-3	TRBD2	CASSPQRGRDTQYF	TGTGCCAGCAGTCCTCAGCGGGGGCGGGATACGCAGTATTTT
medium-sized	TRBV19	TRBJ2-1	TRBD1	CASSPGGTGAYEQFF	TGTGCCAGTAGCCCCGGGGGGACAGGGGCTTATGAGCAGTTCTTC
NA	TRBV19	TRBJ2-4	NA	CASSQHRSLAKNIQYF	TGTGCCAGTAGCCAACACAGGTCCCTAGCCAAAAACATTCAGTACTTC
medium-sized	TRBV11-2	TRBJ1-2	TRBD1	CASSLDGTGFNYGYTF	TGTGCCAGCAGCCTAGACGGGACAGGATTTAACTATGGCTACACCTTC
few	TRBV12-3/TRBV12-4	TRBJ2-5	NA	CASSYYEGQGETQYF	TGTGCCAGCAGCTACTACGAGGGGCAGGGAGAGACCCAGTACTTC
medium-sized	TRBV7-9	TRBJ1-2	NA	CASSLGGTGEIYGYTF	TGTGCCAGCAGCTTAGGGGGTACGGGGGAGATCTATGGCTACACCTTC
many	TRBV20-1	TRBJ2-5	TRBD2	CSARGRGGAETQYF	TGCAGTGCTCGGGGGCGGGGGGGCGCAGAGACCCAGTACTTC
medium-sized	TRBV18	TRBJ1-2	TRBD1	CASSPPGDRGPNYGYTF	TGTGCCAGCTCACCACCGGGCGACAGGGGCCCTAACTATGGCTACACCTTC
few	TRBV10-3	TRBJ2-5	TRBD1	CAISLTGGETQYF	TGTGCCATCAGTCTGACAGGGGGCGAGACCCAGTACTTC
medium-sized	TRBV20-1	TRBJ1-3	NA	CSARGHANEGNTIYF	TGCAGTGCTAGAGGGCACGCTAATGAAGGAAACACCATATATTTT
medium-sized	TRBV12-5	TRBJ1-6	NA	CASGLGSPLHF	TGTGCTAGTGGTTTGGGGTCACCCCTCCACTTT